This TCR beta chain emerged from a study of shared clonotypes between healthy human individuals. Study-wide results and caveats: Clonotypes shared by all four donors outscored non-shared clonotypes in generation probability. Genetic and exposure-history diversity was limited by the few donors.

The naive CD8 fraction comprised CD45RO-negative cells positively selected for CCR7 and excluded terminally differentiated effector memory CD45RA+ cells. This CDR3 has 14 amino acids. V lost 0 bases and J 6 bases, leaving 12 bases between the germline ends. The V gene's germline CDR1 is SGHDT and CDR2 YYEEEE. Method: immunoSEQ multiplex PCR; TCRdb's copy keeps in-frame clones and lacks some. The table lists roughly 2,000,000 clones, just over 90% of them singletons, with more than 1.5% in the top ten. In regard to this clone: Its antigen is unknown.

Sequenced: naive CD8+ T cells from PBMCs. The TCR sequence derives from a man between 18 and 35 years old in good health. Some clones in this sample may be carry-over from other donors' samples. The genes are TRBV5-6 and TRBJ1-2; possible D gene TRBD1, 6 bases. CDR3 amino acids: CASSLEDRSDGYTF. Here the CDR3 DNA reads TGTGCCAGCAGCTTGGAGGACAGATCGGATGGCTACACCTTC.